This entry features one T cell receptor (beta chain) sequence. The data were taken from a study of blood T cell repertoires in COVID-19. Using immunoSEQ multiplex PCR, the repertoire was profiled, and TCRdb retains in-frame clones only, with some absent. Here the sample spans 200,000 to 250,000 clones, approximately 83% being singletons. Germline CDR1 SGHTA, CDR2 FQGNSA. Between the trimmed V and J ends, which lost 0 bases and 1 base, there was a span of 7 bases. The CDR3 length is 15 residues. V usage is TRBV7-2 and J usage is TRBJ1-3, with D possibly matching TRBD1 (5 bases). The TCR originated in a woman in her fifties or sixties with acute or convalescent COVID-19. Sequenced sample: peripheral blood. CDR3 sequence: CASSLARGSGNTIYF. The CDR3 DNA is TGTGCCAGCAGCTTAGCGCGGGGGTCTGGAAACACCATATATTTT. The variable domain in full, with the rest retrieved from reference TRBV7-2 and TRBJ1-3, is GAGVSQSPSNKVTEKGKDVELRCDPISGHTALYWYRQSLGQGLEFLIYFQGNSAPDKSGLPSDRFSAERTGGSVSTLTIQRTQQEDSAVYLCASSLARGSGNTIYFGEGSWLTVV.